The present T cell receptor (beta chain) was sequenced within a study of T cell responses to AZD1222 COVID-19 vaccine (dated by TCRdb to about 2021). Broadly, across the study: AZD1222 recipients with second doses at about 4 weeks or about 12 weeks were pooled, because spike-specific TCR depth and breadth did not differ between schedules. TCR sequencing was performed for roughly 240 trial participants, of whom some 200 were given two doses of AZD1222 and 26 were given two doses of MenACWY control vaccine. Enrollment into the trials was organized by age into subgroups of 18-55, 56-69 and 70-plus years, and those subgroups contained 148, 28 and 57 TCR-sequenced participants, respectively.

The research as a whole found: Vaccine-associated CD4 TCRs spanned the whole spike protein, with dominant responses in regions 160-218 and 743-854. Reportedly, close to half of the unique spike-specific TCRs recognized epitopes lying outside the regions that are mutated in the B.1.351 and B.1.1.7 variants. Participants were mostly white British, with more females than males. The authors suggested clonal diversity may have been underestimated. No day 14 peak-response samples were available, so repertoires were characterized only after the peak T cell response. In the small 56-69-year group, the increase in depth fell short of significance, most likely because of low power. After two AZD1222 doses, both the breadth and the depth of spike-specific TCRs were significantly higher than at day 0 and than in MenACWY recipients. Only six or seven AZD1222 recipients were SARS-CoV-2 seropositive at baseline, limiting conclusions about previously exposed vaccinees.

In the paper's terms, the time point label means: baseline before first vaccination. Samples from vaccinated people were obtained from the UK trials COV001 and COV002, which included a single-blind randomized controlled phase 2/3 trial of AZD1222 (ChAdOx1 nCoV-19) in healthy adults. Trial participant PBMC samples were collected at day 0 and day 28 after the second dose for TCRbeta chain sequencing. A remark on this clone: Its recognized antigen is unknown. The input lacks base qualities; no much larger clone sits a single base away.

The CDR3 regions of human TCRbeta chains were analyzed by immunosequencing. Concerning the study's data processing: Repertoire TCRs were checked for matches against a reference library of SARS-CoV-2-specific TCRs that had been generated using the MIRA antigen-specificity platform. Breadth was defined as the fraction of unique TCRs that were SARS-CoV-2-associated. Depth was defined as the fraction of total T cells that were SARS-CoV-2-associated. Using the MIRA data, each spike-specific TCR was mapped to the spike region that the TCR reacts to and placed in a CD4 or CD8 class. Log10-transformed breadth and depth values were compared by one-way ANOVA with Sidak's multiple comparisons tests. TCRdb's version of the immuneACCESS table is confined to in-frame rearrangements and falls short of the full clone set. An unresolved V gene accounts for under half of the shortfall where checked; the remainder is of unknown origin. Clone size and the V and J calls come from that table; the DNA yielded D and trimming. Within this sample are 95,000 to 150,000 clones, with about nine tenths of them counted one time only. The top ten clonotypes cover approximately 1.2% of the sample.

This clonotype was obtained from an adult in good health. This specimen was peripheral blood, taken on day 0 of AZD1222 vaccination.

The DNA sequence is TGTGCCAGCAGCTCGCGGACCTTTAGCGGGGGGGGCAATGAGCAGTTCTTC. Its amino acids are CASSSRTFSGGGNEQFF. The V gene is TRBV7-9 and the J gene is TRBJ2-1; TRBD2 agrees with 11 junctional bases. V ends up 4 bases short and J 6 bases short, with an unmatched junction base count of 11. The germline V gene (reference sequence) sets CDR1 to SEHNR and CDR2 to FQNEAQ. From the cysteine through the phenylalanine, the CDR3 covers 17 amino acids. Only the CDR3 part of the read is kept: 51 bases, read in frame from the first base.